This TCR beta chain was captured in a study of Ad26.COV2.S vaccination and SARS-CoV-2 variants. Between the trimmed V and J ends, which lost 0 bases and 2 bases, there was a span of 8 bases. CDR3 length equals 14 residues. Germline V gene sequence: CDR1 MDHEN, CDR2 SYDVKM. Regarding the study as a whole: Analyses of TCR breadth and depth may have underestimated total T cell responses.

This clone was counted once. Its target is unknown. The table came from immunoSEQ multiplex PCR; TCRdb's copy has only in-frame clones and leaves some out. The data contain some 250,000 clones, roughly 90% of them seen just once; the ten biggest clones take up around 10%. Treatment meaning: roughly 19 received Ad26.COV2.S at low or high dose, single or two shots; about 5 received placebo; per-sample allocation not given. Day 63 after the first vaccine or placebo injection was the time point for sampling. The starting material was peripheral blood, obtained in a trial of Ad26.COV2.S vaccine versus placebo. The receptor was isolated from a person between 18 and 65 years old who received the Ad26.COV2.S COVID-19 vaccine or a placebo. The J gene is TRBJ2-7, the V gene TRBV28, with unresolved D. CDR3 DNA sequence: TGTGCCAGCAGTTTATGGGGCGGAACCTACGAGCAGTACTTC. Residues: CASSLWGGTYEQYF.